A single sample gave rise to the 26 T cell receptor beta chains below, sequenced in a study of early T cells in non-severe SARS-CoV-2 infection. TCRdb itself ran the 5' RACE reads through MiXCR, one entry per CDR3 protein. The sample has about 22,000 distinct CDR3 sequences; about 3.7% are singletons. The sequenced sample was whole blood. These receptors all come from an adult who was a healthcare worker with PCR-confirmed SARS-CoV-2 infection or an uninfected control (not recorded which).

In its sample, this clonotype is medium-sized. The chain has TRBV30 and TRBJ2-1; D is unresolved. V dropped 2 bases and J dropped 2 bases, with 16 bases sitting between them. The CDR3 extends over 16 amino acids. Germline CDR1 GTSNPN, CDR2 SVGIG (reference sequence). CDR3 bases: TGTGCCTGGAGTCGTCGGTTACAAGGGACCTACAATGAGCAGTTCTTC. The encoded protein is CAWSRRLQGTYNEQFF.

In its sample, this clonotype is medium-sized. The chain joins TRBV7-9 to TRBJ2-5, with a weak D call TRBD1 (6 bases). The CDR3 totals 16 residues. V lost 0 bases, J lost 3 bases, and 14 bases lay in between. Germline V lookup: CDR1 SEHNR, CDR2 FQNEAQ (reference sequence). The CDR3 here is CASSLAGQQREETQYF. The CDR3 bases are TGTGCCAGCAGCTTAGCGGGACAACAAAGGGAAGAGACCCAGTACTTC.

This clonotype was recorded at least ten times. The chain couples TRBV7-2 to TRBJ2-4, with TRBD2 matching over 14 bases. The germline V gene encodes CDR1 SGHTA and CDR2 FQGNSA. The junction had 15 bases not matched to a gene; V was cut back by 5 bases and J by 0 bases. This CDR3 region has 21 residues. Here the CDR3 reads CASSIYPGLAGEGLAKNIQYF. The CDR3 bases are TGTGCCAGCAGCATATACCCGGGACTAGCGGGGGAGGGGCTAGCCAAAAACATTCAGTACTTC.

This clonotype was recorded many times. The chain is built from TRBV7-9 and TRBJ1-1; the D is unclear. In germline, CDR1 is SEHNR, CDR2 FQNEAQ (reference sequence). This CDR3 has 14 amino acids. V dropped 5 bases and J dropped 0 bases, with 10 bases sitting between them. CDR3 nucleotides: TGTGCCAGCAGCCCGAAAATTTTGAACACTGAAGCTTTCTTT. The encoded protein is CASSPKILNTEAFF.

This clonotype was detected many times. V and J are TRBV19 and TRBJ1-5; perhaps TRBD1 as D (5 bases). Germline V gene data show CDR1 as LNHDA and CDR2 as SQIVND (reference sequence). V was cut by 3 bases and J by 2 bases, with 17 bases left in between. CDR3 length equals 17 residues. In DNA, the CDR3 is TGTGCCAGTAGTATCGGGGGGGAGTCAACGCGCAATCAGCCCCAGCATTTT. Protein product: CASSIGGESTRNQPQHF.

This clonotype was observed at least ten times. The genes are TRBV20-1 and TRBJ1-4; D remains ambiguous. Germline-derived CDR1 and CDR2 are DFQATT and SNEGSKA (reference sequence). CDR3 length: 15 residues. Between the trimmed V and J ends, which lost 4 bases and 8 bases, there was a span of 20 bases. CDR3 residues: CSANDVIAGSEKLFF. The CDR3 DNA reads as TGCAGTGCTAATGATGTGATCGCGGGAAGCGAAAAACTGTTTTTT.

This clonotype has a count of ten or more. The rearrangement uses TRBV24-1 and TRBJ2-1; either TRBD1 or TRBD2 may supply D (6 bases each). The V gene's germline CDR1 is KGHDR and CDR2 SFDVKD. The CDR3 has 19 amino acids. V was cut by 1 base and J by 0 bases, with 18 bases left in between. CDR3 residues: CATSDFGGLAQSSYNEQFF. Written as DNA, the CDR3 is TGTGCCACCAGTGATTTTGGGGGGCTAGCCCAAAGCTCCTACAATGAGCAGTTCTTC.

This clonotype was observed many times. The chain uses TRBV6-5 and TRBJ1-2; D is unclear. The ends were cut back, 2 bases at V and 0 bases at J, with 16 bases in the middle. Germline assignment: CDR1 MNHEY and CDR2 SVGAGI. This CDR3 contains 17 residues. As DNA, the CDR3 is TGTGCCAGCAGTTACAACGAATTTGGGTGGGCTAACTATGGCTACACCTTC. It codes for CASSYNEFGWANYGYTF.

This clonotype was detected many times. The chain employs TRBV11-2 and TRBJ2-5; possible D gene TRBD1, 6 bases. The CDR3 totals 17 residues. The germline V and J ends were trimmed by 5 bases and 5 bases, with 24 bases remaining between them. Germline CDR1 is SGHAT and CDR2 is FQNNGV. The CDR3 spells CASSPGRGSGPWETQYF. DNA for the CDR3: TGTGCCAGCAGCCCCGGAAGGGGGAGCGGTCCTTGGGAGACCCAGTACTTC.

This clonotype has more than one count but fewer than ten. The chain recombines TRBV7-9 with TRBJ2-2, with TRBD1 as a possible D gene (5 bases). Germline-derived CDR1 and CDR2 are SEHNR and FQNEAQ (reference sequence). The V end lost 3 bases, the J end lost 2 bases, and 13 bases lay between the germline ends. There are 16 residues in the CDR3. This CDR3 reads CASSLRQYPNTGELFF. The CDR3 DNA reads as TGTGCCAGCAGCTTGCGACAGTATCCAAACACCGGGGAGCTGTTTTTT.

This clonotype was detected many times. This chain connects TRBV5-6 to TRBJ2-3; D is possibly TRBD1 (6 bases). Germline lookup yields CDR1 SGHDT and CDR2 YYEEEE. Trimming stripped 4 bases from V and 4 bases from J, with 19 bases between. The CDR3 loop spans 16 amino acids. This chain's CDR3 is CASSLPPTGNPDTQYF. DNA for the CDR3: TGTGCCAGCAGCCTGCCCCCCACAGGGAACCCAGATACGCAGTATTTT.

Within the sample, this clonotype is medium-sized. The V and J genes are TRBV7-2 and TRBJ2-2; perhaps TRBD2 as D (5 bases). V lost 2 bases, J lost 4 bases, and 8 bases lay in between. Germline V CDR1 and CDR2: SGHTA, FQGNSA. The CDR3 is 14 residues long. In nucleotides, the CDR3 is TGTGCCAGCAGCTTATCCGGGGTCACCGGGGAGCTGTTTTTT. It is translated as CASSLSGVTGELFF.

Ten or more counts support this clonotype. The junction differs from germline at one of its ends, possibly a read error. The chain couples TRBV6-4 to TRBJ1-1; tentative D call: TRBD1 (5 bases). This CDR3 is built from 16 residues. Per the germline V gene, CDR1 is MRHNA and CDR2 is SNTAGT. The CDR3 protein is CTSRPQGLGVNTEAFF. For the CDR3, the DNA is TGTACCAGCAGACCCCAGGGATTGGGGGTGAACACTGAAGCTTTCTTT.

Many counts were recorded for this clonotype. CDR3 sequence reads: CASSFGSGTQYF. As DNA, the CDR3 is TGTGCCAGCAGTTTCGGTAGTGGGACCCAGTACTTC. The chain is built from TRBV28 and TRBJ2-5, with D unresolved. This CDR3 has 12 residues. Deletions cut 3 bases from V and 7 bases from J, with 9 bases between. Germline-derived CDR1 and CDR2 are MDHEN and SYDVKM. Using reference TRBV28 and TRBJ2-5 for the parts outside the CDR3, the full variable domain is DVKVTQSSRYLVKRTGEKVFLECVQDMDHENMFWYRQDPGLGLRLIYFSYDVKMKEKGDIPEGYSVSREKKERFSLILESASTNQTSMYLCASSFGSGTQYFGPGTRLLVL.

There are a few counts of this clonotype. The chain links TRBV5-1 to TRBJ2-5, with no clear D. Germline V lookup: CDR1 SGHRS, CDR2 YFSETQ. The V gene lost 0 bases and the J gene lost 2 bases, with 5 bases spanning the gap. This CDR3 contains 13 residues. CDR3 amino acids: CASSLGQQETQYF. The CDR3 DNA reads TGCGCCAGCAGCTTGGGCCAGCAAGAGACCCAGTACTTC.

J is TRBJ2-6 and V is TRBV19, with D tentatively TRBD1 (6 bases). V was cut by 7 bases and J by 12 bases, with 19 bases left in between. The CDR3 has 14 residues. Looked up from germline, CDR1 is LNHDA and CDR2 is SQIVND (reference sequence). The CDR3 bases are TGTGCCAGTACTCCGGACAGCACCCCTGGCGTCCTGACTTTC. It yields the protein CASTPDSTPGVLTF.

This clonotype was seen many times. This rearrangement joins TRBV6-5 to TRBJ1-1; no clear D gene. Germline-derived CDR1 and CDR2 are MNHEY and SVGAGI. The CDR3 totals 13 residues. V lost 8 bases to trimming and J lost 6 bases, with 16 bases between them. CDR3 residues: CASHPSGFAEAFF. CDR3 coding DNA: TGTGCCAGCCATCCCTCCGGGTTTGCTGAAGCTTTCTTT.

The rearrangement joins TRBV27 to TRBJ2-4, with D perhaps matching TRBD2 (6 bases). The CDR3 runs to 14 residues. V was trimmed by 4 bases and J by 0 bases, leaving 7 bases between them. Germline V gene lookup returns CDR1 MNHEY and CDR2 SMNVEV (reference sequence). CDR3 sequence: CASSSGLAKNIQYF. For the CDR3, the DNA is TGTGCCAGCAGTTCGGGACTAGCCAAAAACATTCAGTACTTC.

This clonotype was detected ten times or more. The CDR3 reads CSARETGGYTF. The CDR3 DNA sequence: TGCAGTGCTAGAGAAACCGGTGGCTACACCTTC. The genes are TRBV20-1 and TRBJ1-2; D is uncertain. V gave up 0 bases and J gave up 7 bases, with 6 bases separating them. The CDR3 is 11 amino acids. Germline assignment: CDR1 DFQATT and CDR2 SNEGSKA (reference sequence).

The sample holds many counts of this clonotype. The rearrangement links TRBV14 to TRBJ2-3; TRBD2 matches at 9 bases. CDR3 length: 16 residues. With V trimmed by 0 bases and J by 5 bases, 6 bases remained unmatched. Per germline, CDR1 SGHDN and CDR2 FVKESK. CDR3 protein: CASSQDSGRTGDTQYF. DNA of the CDR3: TGTGCCAGCAGCCAAGATAGCGGGAGAACGGGAGATACGCAGTATTTT. Using reference TRBV14 and TRBJ2-3 for the parts outside the CDR3, the full variable domain is EAGVTQFPSHSVIEKGQTVTLRCDPISGHDNLYWYRRVMGKEIKFLLHFVKESKQDESGMPNNRFLAERTGGTYSTLKVQPAELEDSGVYFCASSQDSGRTGDTQYFGPGTRLTVL.

This clonotype was seen ten or more times. The chain uses TRBV6-2 or TRBV6-3 and TRBJ2-4; 12 bases align to TRBD2. The germline gives CDR1 MNHEY, CDR2 SVGEGT. The CDR3 sequence is 16 residues long. Trimming cost V 3 bases and J 8 bases; bases outside gene matches: 8. The CDR3: CASSYSTSGRLYIQYF. CDR3 nucleotides: TGTGCCAGCAGTTATTCGACTAGCGGGAGATTGTACATTCAGTACTTC.

The chain employs TRBV19 and TRBJ2-1, with D possibly matching TRBD2 (6 bases). With 7 bases removed from V and 0 bases from J, the gap between germline ends came to 22 bases. CDR3 size: 18 residues. Germline V lookup: CDR1 LNHDA, CDR2 SQIVND (reference sequence). This chain's CDR3 is CASKEGGVQTISYNEQFF. The DNA of the CDR3 is TGTGCCAGTAAAGAAGGAGGGGTGCAGACGATCTCCTACAATGAGCAGTTCTTC. The complete variable domain, with remaining parts taken from reference TRBV19 and TRBJ2-1, reads DGGITQSPKYLFRKEGQNVTLSCEQNLNHDAMYWYRQDPGQGLRLIYYSQIVNDFQKGDIAEGYSVSREKKESFPLTVTSAQKNPTAFYLCASKEGGVQTISYNEQFFGPGTRLTVL.

This clonotype was detected only a few times. The rearrangement joins TRBV18 to TRBJ2-3; the match to TRBD2 covers 9 bases. J gave up 2 bases and V 3 bases, and 9 bases lay outside the gene matches. Germline values: CDR1 KGHSH, CDR2 LQKENI. CDR3 length equals 17 residues. CDR3 residues: CASSPRDSGSYTDTQYF. The CDR3 nucleotides are TGTGCCAGCTCACCCCGGGATAGCGGGAGCTACACAGATACGCAGTATTTT.

This clonotype was seen repeatedly, ten times or more. The chain combines TRBV29-1 with TRBJ2-7; 8 bases fit TRBD1. Looked up from germline, CDR1 is SQVTM and CDR2 is ANQGSEA. The V and J ends lost 3 bases and 0 bases, in that order; junction bases with no gene match: 7. This CDR3 has 15 amino acids. The CDR3 sequence is CSVETWDRLSYEQYF. DNA for the CDR3: TGCAGCGTTGAGACGTGGGACAGGCTCTCCTACGAGCAGTACTTC.

Many counts were recorded for this clonotype. The chain is built from TRBV12-3 or TRBV12-4 and TRBJ1-6; D might be TRBD1 (5 bases). The CDR3 has 14 residues. Trimming stripped 6 bases from V and 4 bases from J, with 10 bases between. The CDR3 coding sequence is TGTGCCAGCAGCCCCCCAGGGTATAATTCACCCCTCCACTTT. Encoded protein: CASSPPGYNSPLHF.

By frequency in the sample, this clonotype is medium-sized. The chain links TRBV7-9 to TRBJ2-3, with TRBD1 matching 9 bases. The junction had 3 bases not matched to a gene; V was cut back by 1 base and J by 1 base. Per germline, CDR1 SEHNR and CDR2 FQNEAQ (reference sequence). The CDR3 extends over 16 amino acids. The chain's CDR3 is CASSLGRTGGTDTQYF. The CDR3 bases are TGTGCCAGCAGCTTAGGGAGGACAGGGGGCACAGATACGCAGTATTTT.